This T cell receptor beta chain was identified during a study of T cell clonality in common variable immunodeficiency. With regard to this clone: Its target is unknown. The CDR3 goes on 3 residues after the read ends, and that part is filled in from the germline J gene.

Study-wide results and caveats: Common variable immunodeficiency TCR beta sequences reportedly had fewer deletions and N-nucleotide insertions. Fewer TCRbeta clones were shared among CVID subjects than controls.

V gave up 8 bases and J gave up 2 bases; unmatched junction bases: 5. The CDR3 contains 14 residues. From germline, CDR1 is LNHDA and CDR2 SQIVND (reference sequence). Libraries were prepared by immunoSEQ multiplex PCR; TCRdb keeps only in-frame clonotypes and omits some of them. The sample includes tens of thousands of clones, none of them occurring once. Specimen: peripheral blood mononuclear cells. This clonotype was obtained from a human donor with common variable immunodeficiency. The chain employs TRBV19 and TRBJ2-7; 11 positions match TRBD2. The DNA read from the CDR3 is TGTGCCAGTGCCAGTAGCGGGAGGGCCTACGAG. This gives the protein CASASSGRAYE. The full CDR3 sequence reads CASASSGRAYEQYF. Full variable domain (outside the CDR3, taken from reference TRBV19 and TRBJ2-7): DGGITQSPKYLFRKEGQNVTLSCEQNLNHDAMYWYRQDPGQGLRLIYYSQIVNDFQKGDIAEGYSVSREKKESFPLTVTSAQKNPTAFYLCASASSGRAYEQYFGPGTRLTVT.